This T cell receptor beta chain was recovered during a study of control samples from healthy donors and cancer patients. In this sample, this clone turned up a few times. The method was immunoSEQ multiplex PCR; TCRdb's version includes in-frame clones alone and lacks a portion of them. The sample lists about 100,000 clones, more than 85% occurring once. Sequencing was done on a sample of blood. The TCR originated in a woman between 50 and 59 years old in good health.

CDR3 bases: TGTGCCAGCAGTATGCAGCTAACGGACACCATATATTTT. This sequence encodes CASSMQLTDTIYF. The genes are TRBV28 and TRBJ1-3; D is uncertain. CDR1 is MDHEN, CDR2 SYDVKM, per germline. Between the trimmed V and J ends, which lost 5 bases and 8 bases, there was a span of 13 bases. CDR3 length: 13 amino acids.